The entry that follows covers one T cell receptor beta chain sequence. The entry originates in a study of T cell responses to AZD1222 COVID-19 vaccine. Trimming cost V 3 bases and J 0 bases; bases outside gene matches: 2. Germline V gene sequence: CDR1 DFQATT, CDR2 SNEGSKA (reference sequence). This CDR3 comprises 14 residues. Data came from immunoSEQ multiplex PCR; TCRdb stores just in-frame clones and leaves some out. This table holds approximately 120,000 clones, 90% to 95% found once. The source is an adult in good health. The chain combines TRBV20-1 with TRBJ1-3; the match to TRBD1 covers 7 bases. This specimen was peripheral blood, taken on day 0 of AZD1222 vaccination. CDR3 nucleotides: TGCAGTGCTAGTAGGGACAGCTCTGGAAACACCATATATTTT. It is translated as CSASRDSSGNTIYF.